What follows are 16 T cell receptor beta chains derived from one specimen sequenced in a study of identical twins. TCRdb fed the 5' RACE reads into MiXCR, producing one record per CDR3 protein. The data contain over 550,000 distinct CDR3 sequences, just over 7% of them singletons. These same data were also listed under a study on yellow fever vaccine responses in identical twins.

What was sequenced was PBMCs. The receptors stem from a woman between 18 and 30 years old in good health.

The rearrangement uses TRBV5-1 and TRBJ2-5, with D perhaps assigned TRBD1 or TRBD2 (5 bases each). The CDR3 extends over 14 amino acids. Trimming removed 4 bases from V and 4 bases from J, with 14 bases in between. CDR1 and CDR2 from the germline V gene are SGHRS and YFSETQ. DNA of the CDR3: TGCGCCAGCAGCCCCCGGGGCCTTAGAGAGACCCAGTACTTC. Residues: CASSPRGLRETQYF.

This chain joins TRBV27 and TRBJ2-6; TRBD1 aligns across 8 bases. J gave up 7 bases and V 5 bases, and 10 bases lay outside the gene matches. Germline V gene sequence: CDR1 MNHEY, CDR2 SMNVEV (reference sequence). CDR3 length: 16 residues. The chain's CDR3 is CASSTRDRSVANVLTF. In DNA form, the CDR3 reads TGTGCCAGCAGTACCCGGGACAGGTCCGTAGCCAACGTCCTGACTTTC.

This clonotype came up many times. The V call is TRBV5-1, the J call TRBJ2-1; D is unclear. Trimming left V 0 bases short and J 9 bases short, with 13 bases between. Germline V CDR1 and CDR2: SGHRS, YFSETQ. This CDR3 is built from 14 residues. The CDR3 reads CASSLGTTTSEQFF. As DNA, the CDR3 is TGCGCCAGCAGCTTGGGTACTACTACGAGTGAGCAGTTCTTC.

This clonotype appeared many times. The V gene is TRBV28, the J gene TRBJ2-5, with D possibly being TRBD1 or TRBD2 (5 bases each). Trimming took off 4 bases at V and 6 bases at J, with 15 bases between the two ends. The CDR3 extends over 14 amino acids. Germline V CDR1 and CDR2: MDHEN, SYDVKM. This chain's CDR3 is CASSSGTLLKTQYF. The CDR3 DNA follows: TGTGCCAGCAGTTCCGGGACGCTACTGAAGACCCAGTACTTC.

This clonotype was found a few times. V and J are TRBV12-3 or TRBV12-4 and TRBJ2-7; TRBD2 matches at 8 bases. Trimming cost V 3 bases and J 6 bases; bases outside gene matches: 7. The CDR3 sequence is 14 residues long. The CDR3, as DNA: TGTGCCAGCAGTTTTACGGGAGGGCCGGCCGAGCAGTACTTC. Residues: CASSFTGGPAEQYF.

This clonotype was detected ten times or more. The chain recombines TRBV28 with TRBJ1-1, with a tentative D call TRBD1 (5 bases). The CDR3 length is 12 residues. The V gene's germline CDR1 is MDHEN and CDR2 SYDVKM. The V end was cut by 5 bases, the J end by 7 bases, with 11 bases between. The CDR3 nucleotides read TGTGCCAGCAGTCAACCAGGGTTTGAAGCTTTCTTT. This encodes CASSQPGFEAFF.

There are a few counts of this clonotype. CDR3 loop: CSAGRQMNIQYF. The DNA for the CDR3 is TGCAGCGCCGGACGGCAGATGAACATTCAGTACTTC. The rearrangement uses TRBV29-1 and TRBJ2-4; no definite D call. The CDR3 totals 12 residues. The germline CDR1 and CDR2 sequences are SQVTM and ANQGSEA. The V and J ends lost 7 bases and 7 bases respectively, with 14 bases between them.

This chain links TRBV20-1 with TRBJ1-6; D gene unclear. Germline loops: CDR1 DFQATT, CDR2 SNEGSKA (reference sequence). The CDR3 has 14 residues. V gave up 1 base and J gave up 8 bases, with 12 bases separating them. In DNA form, the CDR3 reads TGCAGTGCTAGAGGACCGGCTAGGGATTCACCCCTCCACTTT. This codes for CSARGPARDSPLHF.

The chain is built from TRBV5-5 and TRBJ2-1; no definite D call. Trimming took off 3 bases at V and 0 bases at J, with 10 bases between the two ends. This CDR3 is 15 amino acids long. From germline, CDR1 is SGHKS and CDR2 YYEKEE (reference sequence). CDR3 DNA: TGTGCCAGCAGCTCGGACGGGTACTCCTACAATGAGCAGTTCTTC. Its translation: CASSSDGYSYNEQFF.

This clonotype was recorded a few times. The chain recombines TRBV6-1 with TRBJ2-3; D perhaps matches TRBD2 (6 bases). This CDR3 is 14 amino acids long. Germline V lookup: CDR1 MNHNS, CDR2 SASEGT. Trimming shortened V by 6 bases and J by 6 bases, and 16 bases separated the two germline ends. The CDR3 region is CASSRERGRDTQYF. The CDR3 DNA reads TGTGCCAGCAGCCGGGAGAGGGGCCGGGATACGCAGTATTTT.

The chain combines TRBV7-2 with TRBJ2-7, with a weak D call TRBD2 (5 bases). The CDR3 length is 14 residues. V was pared by 4 bases and J by 7 bases, with 17 bases between. The germline CDR1 and CDR2 sequences are SGHTA and FQGNSA. The CDR3 nucleotides read TGTGCCAGCAGCTCCCCGACTACCCCCTGGGAGCAGTACTTC. It codes for CASSSPTTPWEQYF.

This clonotype appeared a few times. The gene calls are TRBV6-5 and TRBJ1-6, with D possibly TRBD1 on 5 matching bases. Trimming removed 0 bases at V and 13 bases at J, with 19 bases between. This CDR3 is built from 16 residues. Germline V gene sequence: CDR1 MNHEY, CDR2 SVGAGI. The CDR3 protein is CASSYSGFTGGGPLHF. In DNA form, the CDR3 reads TGTGCCAGCAGTTACTCAGGGTTTACCGGGGGGGGGCCCCTCCACTTT.

This chain links TRBV20-1 with TRBJ1-1, with D perhaps matching TRBD1 (5 bases). The V gene's germline CDR1 is DFQATT and CDR2 SNEGSKA (reference sequence). The CDR3 is 12 amino acids. Trimming left V 6 bases short and J 10 bases short, with 18 bases between. The CDR3 region is CSALTASRGAFF. The DNA of the CDR3 is TGCAGTGCGTTGACAGCGAGTCGAGGAGCTTTCTTT.

Ten or more counts support this clonotype. The chain carries TRBV5-1 and TRBJ2-5; D may be TRBD2 (6 bases). V lost 5 bases, J lost 1 base, and 18 bases lay in between. The CDR3 has 16 amino acids. Germline V CDR1 and CDR2: SGHRS, YFSETQ. DNA for the CDR3: TGCGCCAGCAGGAAATCAGGGAGGACGGGCCAAGAGACCCAGTACTTC. This encodes CASRKSGRTGQETQYF.

There are a few counts of this clonotype. CDR3 residues: CASSLTGYGGTGELFF. CDR3 nucleotide sequence: TGCGCCAGCAGCTTGACAGGGTATGGTGGCACCGGGGAGCTGTTTTTT. This chain uses TRBV5-1 with TRBJ2-2; D is possibly TRBD1 (6 bases). Per the germline V gene, CDR1 is SGHRS and CDR2 is YFSETQ. V lost 1 base to trimming and J lost 4 bases, with 14 bases between them. CDR3 length: 16 amino acids.

The table lists this clonotype with many counts. This chain links TRBV28 with TRBJ2-5; TRBD2 aligns across 7 bases. V gave up 4 bases and J gave up 2 bases; unmatched junction bases: 7. The CDR3 has 15 residues. Germline CDR1 and CDR2: MDHEN and SYDVKM. The CDR3 protein is CASSSPLAPQETQYF. The CDR3 bases are TGTGCCAGCAGTTCCCCACTAGCGCCTCAAGAGACCCAGTACTTC.